The clone carrying this T cell receptor (beta chain) came up many times. What it binds is not known. The CDR3 covers 15 residues. Unmatched junction bases numbered 9, after V lost 5 bases and J lost 5 bases. The data were obtained in a study of early T cells in non-severe SARS-CoV-2 infection. In the study overall: Chains from this unsorted whole-blood bulk RNA could not be paired. Study-wide points: Private and CD4 specificities were missed by VDJdb matching, which favored anti-spike CD8 responses.

The protocol attached unique molecular identifiers to individual cDNA molecules. Via MiXCR, TCRdb re-called the 5' RACE reads, giving one row per CDR3 protein. The sample lists around 25,000 distinct CDR3 sequences, over 2.5% occurring once. Specimen: whole blood. The receptor was isolated from an adult who was a healthcare worker with PCR-confirmed SARS-CoV-2 infection or an uninfected control (not recorded which). V gene TRBV12-3 or TRBV12-4 combines with J gene TRBJ2-5; 9 bases are a match to TRBD1. In DNA, the CDR3 is TGTGCCAGCAGTCGAGGAGGGACAGGGCGGGAGACCCAGTACTTC. Encoded protein: CASSRGGTGRETQYF.